This is a list of T cell receptor beta chains from one sample in a study of T cell responses to AZD1222 COVID-19 vaccine. Measured with immunoSEQ multiplex PCR; TCRdb has only the in-frame clones, and not every one. This table has around 160,000 clones, 70% to 90% appearing once. The starting material was peripheral blood, obtained on day 0 of AZD1222 vaccination. The origin of the receptors is an adult in good health. CDR3s include the opening cysteine and the closing phenylalanine or tryptophan. A D gene is named only where the DNA matches it firmly. Expanded clones are given a class, and other clones once, few, many or no size at all.

size | J | V | D | DNA | CDR3
- | TRBJ2-7 | TRBV15 | TRBD1 | TGTGCCACCAGCAGAGATAAGGACAGGTACTACGAGCAGTACTTC | CATSRDKDRYYEQYF
- | TRBJ1-1 | TRBV11-2 | - | TGTGCCAGCAGCTTAGCGCAAAACAGAGGCACTGAAGCTTTCTTT | CASSLAQNRGTEAFF
- | TRBJ1-2 | TRBV12-3/TRBV12-4 | - | TGTGCCAGCAGTCCAGGGAACTATGGCTACACCTTC | CASSPGNYGYTF
few | TRBJ1-6 | TRBV25-1 | - | TGTGCCAGCAGTGAATGGAGAGGGGTTTATAATTCACCCCTCCACTTT | CASSEWRGVYNSPLHF
- | TRBJ2-1 | TRBV19 | - | TGTGCCAGTAACGGGAGACCCGGGGGCAATGAGCAGTTCTTC | CASNGRPGGNEQFF
- | TRBJ2-5 | TRBV14 | TRBD1 | TGTGCCAGCAGCCAGGATCCCGGGACAGGGAGAATCCAGTACTTC | CASSQDPGTGRIQYF
once | TRBJ2-1 | TRBV7-8 | - | TGTGCCAGCAGCTTCCCCGGTGAGCAGTTCTTC | CASSFPGEQFF
once | TRBJ1-1 | TRBV6-6 | - | TGTGCCAGCAGCCCCCCGGGCGTCAACACTGAAGCTTTCTTT | CASSPPGVNTEAFF
- | TRBJ2-6 | TRBV4-3 | - | TGCGCCAGCAGCCAAGGGCCCCCAGGGGGGGCCTCTGGGGCCAACGTCCTGACTTTC | CASSQGPPGGASGANVLTF
- | TRBJ1-2 | TRBV14 | - | TGTGCCAGCAGCCCACGGGGGGGAGATGGCTACACCTTC | CASSPRGGDGYTF
- | TRBJ1-6 | TRBV30 | - | TGTGCCTGGAGTTCCCTTGCAGGGAACCCACCCCTCCACTTT | CAWSSLAGNPPLHF
few | TRBJ2-7 | TRBV30 | - | TGTGCCTGGCGGTTCTCGGCTTCTCAATTCTACGAGCAGTACTTC | CAWRFSASQFYEQYF
- | TRBJ2-7 | TRBV19 | TRBD2 | TGTGCCAGTAGTATGGAGGGGGGACTAGCGGATATTATTTCCTACGAGCAGTACTTC | CASSMEGGLADIISYEQYF
- | TRBJ1-1 | TRBV12-3/TRBV12-4 | - | TGTGCCAGCAGTTTCAGGCAGAACACTGAAGCTTTCTTT | CASSFRQNTEAFF
- | TRBJ1-2 | TRBV19 | TRBD1 | TGTGCCAGTAGTATAGATCTATGGTCCCACAGGGGGAAGGGCTACACCTTC | CASSIDLWSHRGKGYTF
- | TRBJ2-5 | TRBV7-9 | - | TGTGCCAGCAGCTTAGCCTCTAGTATTGAGACCCAGTACTTC | CASSLASSIETQYF
- | TRBJ1-1 | TRBV5-6 | - | TGTGCCAGCAGCTTCCCCGTAGGGGGGAACACTGAAGCTTTCTTT | CASSFPVGGNTEAFF
few | TRBJ2-7 | TRBV4-1 | - | TGCGCCAGCAGCCAAGTGCTGACCGCCTACGAGCAGTACTTC | CASSQVLTAYEQYF
once | TRBJ1-3 | TRBV1 | - | TGCACCAGCAGCCCCGGCATCCCACAGGCTACAAGAGGAAACACCATATATTTT | CTSSPGIPQATRGNTIYF
- | TRBJ2-2 | TRBV4-3 | TRBD1 | TGCGCCAGCAGCCAAGAGGCAACAAGAGACAGGGGCACCGGGGAGCTGTTTTTT | CASSQEATRDRGTGELFF
- | TRBJ2-2 | TRBV30 | TRBD1 | TGTGCCTCTGCCCCGCCTTGGGGGACAGGGGGCGGCGGGGAGCTGTTTTTT | CASAPPWGTGGGGELFF
- | TRBJ2-1 | TRBV7-8 | - | TGTGCCAGCAGCCCGCAGGGAGTGGCGGGCAATGAGCAGTTCTTC | CASSPQGVAGNEQFF
- | TRBJ1-2 | TRBV18 | - | TGTGCCAGCTCACCATCAGAGACCTATGGCTACACCTTC | CASSPSETYGYTF
- | TRBJ1-2 | TRBV6-5 | - | TGTGCCAGCAGTTACTTACAGGGTTCGAACTATGGCTACACCTTC | CASSYLQGSNYGYTF
once | TRBJ1-3 | TRBV3-1/TRBV3-2 | - | TGTGCCAGCAGCCCCCCAGCCGGAAACACCATATATTTT | CASSPPAGNTIYF
- | TRBJ2-2 | TRBV4-2 | TRBD2 | TGTGCCAGCAGCCAAGATCTAGCGGGGGGGCCGAACACCGGGGAGCTGTTTTTT | CASSQDLAGGPNTGELFF
- | TRBJ1-5 | TRBV28 | - | TGTGCCAGCAGGGAGGATCCCCCAGGATTTACGCATTTT | CASREDPPGFTHF
- | TRBJ2-1 | TRBV5-1 | TRBD1 | TGCGCCAGCAGCTTGGGAGTAGGGGGCAATGGGGCTGAGCAGTTCTTC | CASSLGVGGNGAEQFF
- | TRBJ1-3 | TRBV4-1 | TRBD1 | TGCGCCAGCAGCCATTTGGACAGGGAGTCTGGAAACACCATATATTTT | CASSHLDRESGNTIYF
- | TRBJ2-7 | TRBV5-1 | TRBD2 | TGCGCCAGCACACAGCTGCGGGGGGGCGGCTACGAGCAGTACTTC | CASTQLRGGGYEQYF
- | TRBJ2-7 | TRBV7-3 | TRBD2 | TGTGCCAGCAGCTTAACAAGCGGGGGGCGCGGCGAGCAGTACTTC | CASSLTSGGRGEQYF